The 14 T cell receptor beta chains reported below all come from one sample, sequenced in a study of blood T cell repertoires in COVID-19. Clones were sequenced by immunoSEQ multiplex PCR, and TCRdb holds only the in-frame ones, with some missing. This table holds roughly 32,000 clones, approximately 91% found once. Sequences were obtained from peripheral blood. The origin of the receptors is a man aged 55 to 70 with acute or convalescent COVID-19.

This chain links TRBV5-4 with TRBJ1-2; 7 positions agree with TRBD1. Trimming at V came to 3 bases and at J to 2 bases, leaving 7 bases not matched to a gene. The CDR3 spans 15 residues. Germline V gene sequence: CDR1 SGHNT, CDR2 YYREEE (reference sequence). The CDR3 spells CASSSGQTQNYGYTF. The CDR3 DNA reads TGTGCCAGCAGCTCGGGACAGACACAGAACTATGGCTACACCTTC. Looking up the rest from reference TRBV5-4 and TRBJ1-2 gives the full variable domain: ETGVTQSPTHLIKTRGQQVTLRCSSQSGHNTVSWYQQALGQGPQFIFQYYREEENGRGNFPPRFSGLQFPNYSSELNVNALELDDSALYLCASSSGQTQNYGYTFGSGTRLTVV.

This clone has just one count. The rearrangement uses TRBV4-3 and TRBJ1-1, with D unclear. V was shortened by 0 bases and J by 5 bases, with 7 bases between the two germline ends. The germline CDR1 and CDR2 sequences are LGHNA and YSLEER. This CDR3 comprises 13 residues. For the CDR3, the DNA is TGCGCCAGCAGCCAAGATCGCAGGACTGAAGCTTTCTTT. This encodes CASSQDRRTEAFF.

The chain recombines TRBV16 with TRBJ2-6; tentative D call: TRBD1 (6 bases). The CDR3 spans 20 residues. Germline CDR1 reads KGHSY; CDR2 reads FQNENV. The V end was cut by 3 bases, the J end by 0 bases, with 21 bases between. Here the CDR3 reads CASSQGRGKQKRSGANVLTF. In DNA form, the CDR3 reads TGTGCCAGCAGCCAGGGCAGGGGCAAACAGAAACGCTCTGGGGCCAACGTCCTGACTTTC.

The V gene is TRBV9, the J gene TRBJ1-6, with D unresolved. The V end lost 0 bases, the J end lost 7 bases, and 8 bases lay between the germline ends. Germline assignment: CDR1 SGDLS and CDR2 YYNGEE. This CDR3 comprises 14 residues. CDR3 amino acids: CASSVGPNNSPLHF. CDR3 DNA sequence: TGTGCCAGCAGCGTAGGGCCCAACAATTCACCCCTCCACTTT.

The chain recombines TRBV10-3 with TRBJ1-4; weak D call: TRBD1 (6 bases). Trimming cost V 3 bases and J 8 bases, with 10 bases left between them. The CDR3 runs to 13 residues. Germline CDR1 reads ENHRY; CDR2 reads SYGVKD. CDR3 sequence reads: CAISDRQEEKLFF. As DNA, the CDR3 is TGTGCCATCAGTGATCGACAGGAGGAAAAACTGTTTTTT.

V gene TRBV5-1 combines with J gene TRBJ2-2, with 7 bases identical to TRBD1. Trimming at V came to 6 bases and at J to 2 bases, leaving 10 bases not matched to a gene. The CDR3 is 16 amino acids. From germline, CDR1 is SGHRS and CDR2 YFSETQ. CDR3 in amino acids: CASIVDRARNTGELFF. The DNA for the CDR3 is TGCGCCAGCATCGTCGACAGGGCTAGAAACACCGGGGAGCTGTTTTTT.

This chain links TRBV9 with TRBJ2-3; 10 bases map to TRBD2. J was trimmed by 5 bases and V by 0 bases; bases with no gene match: 0. The germline V gene encodes CDR1 SGDLS and CDR2 YYNGEE. CDR3 length equals 14 residues. CDR3 loop: CASSVASGRDTQYF. DNA of the CDR3: TGTGCCAGCAGCGTAGCTAGCGGGAGAGATACGCAGTATTTT.

This clone was observed a handful of times. This sequence joins TRBV7-2 and TRBJ2-1; D is possibly TRBD2 (5 bases). Between the trimmed V and J ends, which lost 0 bases and 4 bases, there was a span of 10 bases. Per germline, CDR1 SGHTA and CDR2 FQGNSA. The CDR3 runs 15 residues. CDR3 nucleotide sequence: TGTGCCAGCAGCTTAGCGGGAGCCCAATACAATGAGCAGTTCTTC. It translates to CASSLAGAQYNEQFF.

The chain is built from TRBV28 and TRBJ1-1; D gene uncertain. The CDR3 sequence is 12 residues long. Per germline, CDR1 MDHEN and CDR2 SYDVKM. V lost 6 bases to trimming and J lost 8 bases, with 13 bases between them. The CDR3 spells CASSYTLKEAFF. CDR3 sequence (DNA): TGTGCCAGCAGCTATACCCTCAAGGAAGCTTTCTTT.

J is TRBJ2-1 and V is TRBV7-2, with D perhaps matching TRBD2 (5 bases). The germline gives CDR1 SGHTA, CDR2 FQGNSA. The CDR3 length is 12 residues. The ends were cut back, 5 bases at V and 9 bases at J, with 11 bases in the middle. The CDR3 DNA reads TGTGCCAGCAGCGACCAGCGGCTTGAGCAGTTCTTC. Amino acid sequence: CASSDQRLEQFF.

J is TRBJ2-1 and V is TRBV14; TRBD2 agrees at 10 bases. Germline V gene data show CDR1 as SGHDN and CDR2 as FVKESK. Trimming cost V 4 bases and J 9 bases; bases outside gene matches: 6. The CDR3 extends over 14 amino acids. Here the CDR3 DNA reads TGTGCCAGCAGCCCGCTAGCGGGAGTAGGTGAGCAGTTCTTC. As protein: CASSPLAGVGEQFF.

This clone occurred once. The rearrangement links TRBV14 to TRBJ2-7; maybe TRBD2 (5 bases). Trimming removed 6 bases at V and 1 base at J, with 13 bases between. The CDR3 length is 14 residues. Germline V gene sequence: CDR1 SGHDN, CDR2 FVKESK. The CDR3 region has the DNA TGTGCCAGCAGTCCCTGGACTGGTTCCTACGAGCAGTACTTC. This codes for CASSPWTGSYEQYF.

V usage is TRBV6-4 and J usage is TRBJ2-1; 11 positions agree with TRBD2. This CDR3 region has 15 residues. V was pared by 5 bases and J by 7 bases, with 7 bases of the junction left unmatched. Per germline, CDR1 MRHNA and CDR2 SNTAGT. CDR3: CASSLLAGERNEQFF. CDR3 DNA: TGTGCCAGCAGTCTACTAGCGGGAGAGAGAAATGAGCAGTTCTTC.

The chain links TRBV11-3 to TRBJ2-2; 7 bases agree with TRBD1. V shed 5 bases and J 3 bases; nucleotides not matched to a gene: 6. In germline, CDR1 is SGHNT, CDR2 YENEEA. The CDR3 contains 15 residues. CDR3 DNA: TGTGCCAGCAGCCCCCTCACAGGGGACACCGGGGAGCTGTTTTTT. This sequence encodes CASSPLTGDTGELFF.